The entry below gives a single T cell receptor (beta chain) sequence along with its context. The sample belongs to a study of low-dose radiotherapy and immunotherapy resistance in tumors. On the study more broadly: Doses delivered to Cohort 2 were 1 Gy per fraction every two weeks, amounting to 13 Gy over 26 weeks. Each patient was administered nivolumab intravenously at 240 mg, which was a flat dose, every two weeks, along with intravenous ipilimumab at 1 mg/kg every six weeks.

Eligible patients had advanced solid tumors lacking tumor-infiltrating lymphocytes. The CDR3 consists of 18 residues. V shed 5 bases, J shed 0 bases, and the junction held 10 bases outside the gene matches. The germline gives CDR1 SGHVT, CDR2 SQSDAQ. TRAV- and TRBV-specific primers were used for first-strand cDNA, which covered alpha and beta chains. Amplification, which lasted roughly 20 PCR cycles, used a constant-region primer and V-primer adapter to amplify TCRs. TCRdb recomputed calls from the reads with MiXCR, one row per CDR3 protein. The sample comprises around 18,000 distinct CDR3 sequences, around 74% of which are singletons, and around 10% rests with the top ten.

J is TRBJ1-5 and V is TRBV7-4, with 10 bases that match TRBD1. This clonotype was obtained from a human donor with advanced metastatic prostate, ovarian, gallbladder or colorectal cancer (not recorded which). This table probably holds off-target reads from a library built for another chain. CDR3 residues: CASSTGTGAHNSNQPQHF. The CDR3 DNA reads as TGTGCCAGCAGCACCGGGACAGGGGCCCACAATAGCAATCAGCCCCAGCATTTT.